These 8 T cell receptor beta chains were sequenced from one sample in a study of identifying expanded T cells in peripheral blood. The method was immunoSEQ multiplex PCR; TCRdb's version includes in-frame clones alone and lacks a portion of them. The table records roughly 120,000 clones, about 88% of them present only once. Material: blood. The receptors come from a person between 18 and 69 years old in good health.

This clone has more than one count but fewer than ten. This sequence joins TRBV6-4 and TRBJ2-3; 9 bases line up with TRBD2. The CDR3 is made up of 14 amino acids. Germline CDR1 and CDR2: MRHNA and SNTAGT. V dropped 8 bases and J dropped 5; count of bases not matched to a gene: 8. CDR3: CASSGSGGIDTQYF. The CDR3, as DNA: TGTGCCAGCTCCGGGAGCGGGGGGATAGATACGCAGTATTTT.

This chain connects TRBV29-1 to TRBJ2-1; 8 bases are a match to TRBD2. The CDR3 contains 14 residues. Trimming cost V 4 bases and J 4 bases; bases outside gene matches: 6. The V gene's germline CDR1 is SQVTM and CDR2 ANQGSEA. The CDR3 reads CSVVRLAGYNEQFF. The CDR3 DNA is TGCAGCGTTGTGCGCCTAGCGGGTTACAATGAGCAGTTCTTC.

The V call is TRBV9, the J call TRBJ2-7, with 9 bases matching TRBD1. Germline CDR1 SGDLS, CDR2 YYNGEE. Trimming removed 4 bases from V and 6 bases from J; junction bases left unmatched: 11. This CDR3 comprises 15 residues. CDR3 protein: CASSPQGQGRAEQYF. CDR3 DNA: TGTGCCAGCAGCCCCCAAGGACAGGGGCGGGCCGAGCAGTACTTC.

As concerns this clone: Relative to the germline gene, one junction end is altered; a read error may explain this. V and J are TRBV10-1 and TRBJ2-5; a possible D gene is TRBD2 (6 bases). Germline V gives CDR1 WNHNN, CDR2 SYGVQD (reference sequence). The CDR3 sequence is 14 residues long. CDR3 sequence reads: CASSPRGLSEGRDF. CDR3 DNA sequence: TGCGCCAGCAGTCCCCGGGGACTTTCGGAGGGTCGGGACTTC.

The CDR3 nucleotides read TGTGCCAGCTCCATAGATAGCGGGGTCTACGAGCAGTACTTC. Its translation: CASSIDSGVYEQYF. This chain links TRBV5-4 with TRBJ2-7, with 8 bases identical to TRBD2. Germline CDR1 and CDR2: SGHNT and YYREEE (reference sequence). This CDR3 has 14 amino acids. With V trimmed by 7 bases and J by 3 bases, 9 bases remained unmatched.

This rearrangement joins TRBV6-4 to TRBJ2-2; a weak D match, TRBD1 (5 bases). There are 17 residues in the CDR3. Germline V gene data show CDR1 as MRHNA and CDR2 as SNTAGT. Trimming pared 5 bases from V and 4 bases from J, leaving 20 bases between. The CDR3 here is CASSLSGNPSVTGELFF. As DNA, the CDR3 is TGTGCCAGCAGTCTTTCAGGGAATCCTTCTGTCACCGGGGAGCTGTTTTTT.

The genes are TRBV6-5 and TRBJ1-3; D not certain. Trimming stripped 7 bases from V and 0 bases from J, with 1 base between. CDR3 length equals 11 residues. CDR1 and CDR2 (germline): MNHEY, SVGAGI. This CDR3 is CASNSGNTIYF. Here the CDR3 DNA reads TGTGCCAGCAACTCTGGAAACACCATATATTTT.

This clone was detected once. The CDR3 DNA sequence: TGCGCCAGCAGCCAAACCGGGACGTCCGAGACCCAGTACTTC. It specifies CASSQTGTSETQYF. The V gene is TRBV4-3, the J gene TRBJ2-5; D is possibly TRBD1 or TRBD2 (5 bases each). CDR3 size: 14 residues. The germline V and J ends were trimmed by 2 bases and 5 bases, with 12 bases remaining between them. The germline CDR1 and CDR2 sequences are LGHNA and YSLEER.